The TCR beta chain under discussion was sequenced for a study of cytomegalovirus exposure and HLA in healthy donors. PCR amplification relied on 60 Vbeta primers (plus 13 Jbeta primers). Assay used: immunoSEQ multiplex PCR; TCRdb lists only in-frame clones, some missing. The sample totals 130,000 or so clones; its top ten clones hold roughly 1.6%. Points from the study as a whole: In vitro testing confirmed a few CMV-associated chains as specific for CMV antigens. Upon later analysis, TCR association rates were observed to vary by HLA locus, being highest for DRB1 and lowest for HLA-C.

Concerning this clone itself: Antigen unknown.

Sequences were obtained from PBMCs. This TCR came from a woman between 40 and 55 years old in good health and CMV-seronegative.

CDR3 coding DNA: TGCGCCAGCAGCCAGGGCTACACCGGGGAGCTGTTTTTT. It yields the protein CASSQGYTGELFF. The chain links TRBV4-1 to TRBJ2-2; no clear D. This CDR3 contains 13 residues. CDR1 is MGHRA, CDR2 YSYEKL, per germline. Between the trimmed V and J ends, which lost 3 bases and 3 bases, there was a span of 5 bases.